A single T cell receptor (beta chain) is shown here with its context. Residents of 24 US areas, aged about 18 to 89 years, made up the participants. The data are from a study of blood T cell repertoires in COVID-19. Study context: T cells, B-cell-depleted T cells, or PBMCs supplied cDNA or gDNA.

As handled by the study authors: Reference gene primer amplification yielded estimated nucleated cell counts. The repertoire was sequenced with immunoSEQ multiplex PCR; TCRdb's copy has only in-frame clones and lacks some. For V, J and clone size, that table is used; D and trimming come from the DNA. The sample consists of about 200,000 clones, more than 75% of them appearing once. The CDR3 totals 17 residues. The germline V gene encodes CDR1 LGHDT and CDR2 YNNKEL (reference sequence). The V and J ends lost 4 bases and 4 bases, in that order; junction bases with no gene match: 13. This receptor was taken from a woman aged 45-59 years with acute COVID-19. The source material was PBMCs or T cells enriched from blood (not recorded which). The rearrangement uses TRBV3-1 (or the pseudogene TRBV3-2) and TRBJ2-5, with 9 bases fitting TRBD1. CDR3 in amino acids: CASSPTGGAGSTETQYF. The CDR3 region has the DNA TGTGCCAGCAGCCCAACAGGGGGCGCGGGTTCAACAGAGACCCAGTACTTC.